This T cell receptor (beta chain) was identified in a study of cytomegalovirus exposure and HLA in healthy donors. Study-wide points: A later look showed TCR association rates differing by HLA locus, highest for DRB1 and lowest for HLA-C.

It was with 60 Vbeta and 13 Jbeta primers that the PCR ran. Using immunoSEQ multiplex PCR, the repertoire was profiled, and TCRdb retains in-frame clones only, with some absent. Found here are around 180,000 clones, about 80% of them singletons; the top ten hold approximately 1.5%. In germline, CDR1 is SGHRS, CDR2 YFSETQ. The CDR3 runs 16 residues. Trimming removed 1 base from V and 2 bases from J; junction bases left unmatched: 7. In regard to this clone: Its antigen is as yet unknown.

The V call is TRBV5-1, the J call TRBJ2-3, with 7 bases matching TRBD2. The source is a woman aged 25 to 39 in good health and CMV-seropositive. The source material was PBMCs. The CDR3 here is CASSLPSGGITDTQYF. The CDR3 nucleotides read TGCGCCAGCAGCTTGCCTAGCGGCGGTATCACAGATACGCAGTATTTT.